This TCR beta chain was sequenced for a study of blood T cell repertoires in COVID-19. For the study at large: COVID-19 samples, acute and convalescent, were from the United States, Italy and Spain. Sample material is recorded as cDNA or gDNA derived from T cells, B-cell-depleted T cells, or PBMCs.

Study processing details: Reference gene primer amplification in the assay estimated nucleated cell counts. Sequenced by immunoSEQ multiplex PCR; TCRdb stores in-frame clones only, minus some. V, J and clone size reflect that table, while D and trimming were determined from the DNA. The data contain tens of thousands of clones, about 90% of them seen just once; the ten biggest clones take up roughly 10%. CDR3 length: 15 amino acids. The V gene's germline CDR1 is SGHDT and CDR2 YYEEEE. The V gene end was trimmed by 4 bases and the J gene end by 1 base; junction bases not matched to a gene: 5. The clonotype was recovered from an older man with acute or convalescent COVID-19. V usage is TRBV5-6 and J usage is TRBJ1-1; 9 bases match TRBD1. Sequenced input: peripheral blood. This CDR3 is CASSRGQGRNTEAFF. For the CDR3, the DNA is TGTGCCAGCAGCAGGGGACAGGGAAGGAACACTGAAGCTTTCTTT.